Listed below are T cell receptor beta chains from one sample, sequenced in a study of cytomegalovirus exposure and HLA in healthy donors. Sequencing used immunoSEQ multiplex PCR; TCRdb keeps in-frame clones, though not all of them. The sample lists about 250,000 clones, under 80% occurring once. The sample consisted of PBMCs. The receptor source for this set is a female donor in good health and CMV-seronegative. Both conserved end residues are part of each CDR3. A D gene is named only where the DNA matches it firmly. Size is omitted from some rows. Given values are once, few, many or a class for expanded clones.

CDR3nt | CDR3aa | v_gene | d_gene | abundance | len | j_gene
TGTGCCAGCTCACCTGATCAGATCTACGAGCAGTACTTC | CASSPDQIYEQYF | TRBV18 | NA | NA | 13 | TRBJ2-7
TGTGCCAGCAGCTACCTTTGGGGGACAGGGGAGGGTGAAAAACTGTTTTTT | CASSYLWGTGEGEKLFF | TRBV28 | TRBD1 | NA | 17 | TRBJ1-4
TGTGCCAGCTCAGCGGACTCCTACGAGCAGTACTTC | CASSADSYEQYF | TRBV18 | NA | NA | 12 | TRBJ2-7
TGTGCCAGCAGCCCGGTACAGGGGGCGCGAGAGCAGTTCTTC | CASSPVQGAREQFF | TRBV11-2 | TRBD1 | NA | 14 | TRBJ2-1
TGCGCCAGCAGCCAAGTGGGGACAGGGGCGTTCCTGGCCAAAAACATTCAGTACTTC | CASSQVGTGAFLAKNIQYF | TRBV4-1 | TRBD1 | few | 19 | TRBJ2-4
TGTGCCTGGACCGATAGTCTTCCCGGGGAGCTGTTTTTT | CAWTDSLPGELFF | TRBV30 | NA | NA | 13 | TRBJ2-2
TGTGCCAGCAGTCGGGACAGGGTAAGCTCCTACGAGCAGTACTTC | CASSRDRVSSYEQYF | TRBV2 | TRBD1 | NA | 15 | TRBJ2-7
TGTGCCAGCAGAACTAGCGGGCGCTACGAGCAGTACTTC | CASRTSGRYEQYF | TRBV6-5 | TRBD2 | NA | 13 | TRBJ2-7
TGCGCCAGCAGCTTGAATCGGGGATCCTCCTACAATGAGCAGTTCTTC | CASSLNRGSSYNEQFF | TRBV5-1 | NA | NA | 16 | TRBJ2-1
TGCAGTGTGACTGCCATCTATGGCTACACCTTC | CSVTAIYGYTF | TRBV20-1 | NA | NA | 11 | TRBJ1-2
TGTGCCAGCTCCCCCGGCGGAGCCTACGAGCAGTACTTC | CASSPGGAYEQYF | TRBV27 | NA | few | 13 | TRBJ2-7
TGTGCCATCTGGGAGCCAGATAGCAATCAGCCCCAGCATTTT | CAIWEPDSNQPQHF | TRBV10-3 | NA | NA | 14 | TRBJ1-5
TGTGCCAGCAGTTCCCCCCCGACAGGGGGGAACACTGAAGCTTTCTTT | CASSSPPTGGNTEAFF | TRBV2 | TRBD1 | NA | 16 | TRBJ1-1
TGTGCCAGCTCGCCTCTTAGGGACAGTTGGACTGAAGCTTTCTTT | CASSPLRDSWTEAFF | TRBV18 | TRBD1 | NA | 15 | TRBJ1-1
TGTGCCAGCAGCGGTACGGCCGGGGGTGAAAAACTGTTTTTT | CASSGTAGGEKLFF | TRBV4-2 | NA | few | 14 | TRBJ1-4
TGTGCCAGCAGTCTCACAAACGCCCCCGGGACAGGGCTATACGAGCAGTACTTC | CASSLTNAPGTGLYEQYF | TRBV27 | TRBD1 | NA | 18 | TRBJ2-7
TGTGCCAGCAGCTTACGAAACAGGGGACTAGCAGATACGCAGTATTTT | CASSLRNRGLADTQYF | TRBV7-2 | NA | NA | 16 | TRBJ2-3
TGTGCCAGCAGCTCCGTTAACTATGGCTACACCTTC | CASSSVNYGYTF | TRBV7-8 | NA | NA | 12 | TRBJ1-2
TGCAGTGTCCCTTCGGGCTACGAGCAGTACTTC | CSVPSGYEQYF | TRBV20-1 | NA | few | 11 | TRBJ2-7
TGCGCCAGCAGCTTGGAGGGGGCGCGTGGGACTGAAGCTTTCTTT | CASSLEGARGTEAFF | TRBV5-1 | TRBD1 | NA | 15 | TRBJ1-1
TGTGCCGGAGGGGTAGCGGGTTACAATGAGCAGTTCTTC | CAGGVAGYNEQFF | TRBV2 | TRBD2 | few | 13 | TRBJ2-1
TGTGCCAGCTCTCGGGGACAGACTAACACTGAAGCTTTCTTT | CASSRGQTNTEAFF | TRBV18 | TRBD1 | NA | 14 | TRBJ1-1
TGTGCCAGCAGTCACGGGACTAGCGCCCACAATGAGCAGTTCTTC | CASSHGTSAHNEQFF | TRBV6-4 | TRBD2 | NA | 15 | TRBJ2-1
TGTGCCAGCAGCCAGAAGCCCTCAACTAGCGGGAGGGCCGGCGGGACCCAGTACTTC | CASSQKPSTSGRAGGTQYF | TRBV5-4 | TRBD2 | NA | 19 | TRBJ2-5
TGTGCCAGCAGTTTGGGGGGACAGGGATGGCAGCCCCAGCATTTT | CASSLGGQGWQPQHF | TRBV27 | TRBD1 | NA | 15 | TRBJ1-5
TGTGCCAGCAGCTTATCTCTAGCGGAGGCCTACGAGCAGTACTTC | CASSLSLAEAYEQYF | TRBV11-2 | TRBD2 | NA | 15 | TRBJ2-7
TGTGCCAGCAGCGTTGGCCGGGACATTGACTATGGCTACACCTTC | CASSVGRDIDYGYTF | TRBV9 | NA | NA | 15 | TRBJ1-2
TGCGCCAGCAGCTCTGGGCAGTCGAACACCGGGGAGCTGTTTTTT | CASSSGQSNTGELFF | TRBV5-1 | NA | few | 15 | TRBJ2-2
TGCGCCAGTAGAAGGACTAGCGGGAGGACGGTTCGTGGGGATGAGCAGTTCTTC | CASRRTSGRTVRGDEQFF | TRBV4-1 | TRBD2 | NA | 18 | TRBJ2-1
TGCGCCAGCAGCTTGGAACAGGGGAAGACTGAAGCTTTCTTT | CASSLEQGKTEAFF | TRBV5-1 | TRBD1 | NA | 14 | TRBJ1-1
TGTGCCAGCAGTGGCGGAAATTACAATCAGCCCCAGCATTTT | CASSGGNYNQPQHF | TRBV6-1 | NA | NA | 14 | TRBJ1-5
TGTGCCAGCAGCGTATCTGGGACAGGGTTAGAGAATGAGCAGTTCTTC | CASSVSGTGLENEQFF | TRBV9 | TRBD1 | NA | 16 | TRBJ2-1